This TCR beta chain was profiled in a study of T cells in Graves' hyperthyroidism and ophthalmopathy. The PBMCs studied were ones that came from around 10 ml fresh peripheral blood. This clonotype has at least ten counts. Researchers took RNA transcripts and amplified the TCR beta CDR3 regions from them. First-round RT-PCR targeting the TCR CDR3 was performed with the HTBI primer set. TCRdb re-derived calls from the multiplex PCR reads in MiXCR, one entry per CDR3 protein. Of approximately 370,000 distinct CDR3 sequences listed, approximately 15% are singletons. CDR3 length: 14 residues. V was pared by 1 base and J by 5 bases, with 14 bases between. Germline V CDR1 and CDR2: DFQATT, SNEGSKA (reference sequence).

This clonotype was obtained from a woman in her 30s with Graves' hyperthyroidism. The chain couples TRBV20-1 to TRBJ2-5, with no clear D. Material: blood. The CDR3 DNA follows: TGCAGTGCTAGAGCTCAAGGGCTAAGGGAGACCCAGTACTTC. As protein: CSARAQGLRETQYF.